This T cell receptor beta chain was observed in a study of siplizumab effects on memory and regulatory T cells. Study results and limitations: Naive T cells seemed more diverse than memory cells; they also seemed major alloresponse contributors.

Germline CDR1 is SGHRS and CDR2 is YFSETQ. V was clipped by 5 bases and J by 3 bases, with 11 bases between them. The CDR3 has 14 residues. Generated by immunoSEQ multiplex PCR, the TCRdb table keeps only in-frame clones and is missing some. The data hold over 100,000 clones, with around 92% observed a single time. As regards this clone: Its antigen is as yet unknown.

The sample consisted of Tregs sorted from blood. The sequence was obtained from a human donor in good health. This rearrangement joins TRBV5-1 to TRBJ2-2, with unresolved D. In DNA form, the CDR3 reads TGCGCCAGCAGTTTCGAAGGTTACACCGGGGAGCTGTTTTTT. It encodes CASSFEGYTGELFF. Combining the CDR3 with reference TRBV5-1 and TRBJ2-2 gives the whole variable domain KAGVTQTPRYLIKTRGQQVTLSCSPISGHRSVSWYQQTPGQGLQFLFEYFSETQRNKGNFPGRFSGRQFSNSRSEMNVSTLELGDSALYLCASSFEGYTGELFFGEGSRLTVL.